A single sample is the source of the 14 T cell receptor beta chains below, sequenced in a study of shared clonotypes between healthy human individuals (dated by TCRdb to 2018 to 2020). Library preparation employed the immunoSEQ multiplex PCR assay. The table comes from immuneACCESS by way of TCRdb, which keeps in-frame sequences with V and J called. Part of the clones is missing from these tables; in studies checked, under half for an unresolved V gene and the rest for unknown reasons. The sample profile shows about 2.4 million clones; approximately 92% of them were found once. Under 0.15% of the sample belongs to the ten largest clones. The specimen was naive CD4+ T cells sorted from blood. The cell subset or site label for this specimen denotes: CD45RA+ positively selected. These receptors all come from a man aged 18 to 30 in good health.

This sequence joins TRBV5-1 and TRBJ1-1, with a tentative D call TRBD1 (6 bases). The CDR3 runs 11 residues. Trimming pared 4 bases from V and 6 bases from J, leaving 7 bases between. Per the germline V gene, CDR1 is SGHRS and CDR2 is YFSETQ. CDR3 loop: CASSGGAEAFF. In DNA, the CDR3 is TGCGCCAGCAGCGGGGGCGCTGAAGCTTTCTTT.

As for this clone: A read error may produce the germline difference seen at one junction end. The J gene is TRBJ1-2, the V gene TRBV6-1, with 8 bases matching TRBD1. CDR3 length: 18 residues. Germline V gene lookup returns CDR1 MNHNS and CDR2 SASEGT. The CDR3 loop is CARSGQGGGGSANYGYTF. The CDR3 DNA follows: TGTGCCAGGAGTGGACAGGGAGGAGGGGGGTCAGCTAACTATGGCTACACCTTC.

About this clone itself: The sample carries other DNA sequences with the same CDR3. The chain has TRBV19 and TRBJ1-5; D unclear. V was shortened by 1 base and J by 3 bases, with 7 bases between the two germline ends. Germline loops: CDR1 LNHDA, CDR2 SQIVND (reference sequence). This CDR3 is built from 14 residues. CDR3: CASSIGQSNQPQHF. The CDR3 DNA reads TGTGCCAGTAGTATAGGGCAGTCCAATCAGCCCCAGCATTTT.

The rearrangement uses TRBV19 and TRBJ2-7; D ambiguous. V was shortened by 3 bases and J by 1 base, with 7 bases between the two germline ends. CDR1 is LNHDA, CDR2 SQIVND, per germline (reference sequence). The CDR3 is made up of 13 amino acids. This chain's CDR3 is CASSIADSYEQYF. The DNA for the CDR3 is TGTGCCAGTAGTATCGCGGATTCCTACGAGCAGTACTTC.

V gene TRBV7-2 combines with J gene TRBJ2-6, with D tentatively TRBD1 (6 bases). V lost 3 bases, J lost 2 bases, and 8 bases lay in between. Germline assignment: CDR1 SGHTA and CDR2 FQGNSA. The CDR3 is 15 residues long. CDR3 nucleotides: TGTGCCAGCAGCTTTAACAGGGCTGGGGCCAACGTCCTGACTTTC. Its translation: CASSFNRAGANVLTF.

The DNA of the CDR3 is TGTGCCAGCTCACTCGGACAGTTCTCTGGAAACACCATATATTTT. It yields the protein CASSLGQFSGNTIYF. The rearrangement links TRBV18 to TRBJ1-3, with TRBD1 as a possible D gene (6 bases). V was pared by 4 bases and J by 0 bases, with 10 bases between. This CDR3 is built from 15 residues. Germline V CDR1 and CDR2: KGHSH, LQKENI. Combining the CDR3 with reference TRBV18 and TRBJ1-3 gives the whole variable domain NAGVMQNPRHLVRRRGQEARLRCSPMKGHSHVYWYRQLPEEGLKFMVYLQKENIIDESGMPKERFSAEFPKEGPSILRIQQVVRGDSAAYFCASSLGQFSGNTIYFGEGSWLTVV.

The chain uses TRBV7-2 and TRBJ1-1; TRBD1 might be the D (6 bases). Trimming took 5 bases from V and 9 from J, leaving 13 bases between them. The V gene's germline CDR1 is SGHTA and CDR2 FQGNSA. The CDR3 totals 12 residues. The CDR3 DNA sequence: TGTGCCAGCAGCACGGACAGTGTCAAAGCTTTCTTT. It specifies CASSTDSVKAFF.

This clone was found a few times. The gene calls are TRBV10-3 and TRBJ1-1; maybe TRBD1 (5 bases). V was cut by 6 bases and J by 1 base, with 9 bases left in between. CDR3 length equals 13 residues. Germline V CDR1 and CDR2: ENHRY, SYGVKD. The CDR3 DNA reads TGTGCCATCAGGTGGGACGGGAACACTGAAGCTTTCTTT. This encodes CAIRWDGNTEAFF.

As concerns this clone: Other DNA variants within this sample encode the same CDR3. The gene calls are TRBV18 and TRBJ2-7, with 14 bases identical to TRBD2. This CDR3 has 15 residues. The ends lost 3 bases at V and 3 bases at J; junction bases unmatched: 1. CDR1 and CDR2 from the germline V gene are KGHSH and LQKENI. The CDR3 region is CASSPGTSGGYEQYF. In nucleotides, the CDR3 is TGTGCCAGCTCACCCGGGACTAGCGGGGGCTACGAGCAGTACTTC.

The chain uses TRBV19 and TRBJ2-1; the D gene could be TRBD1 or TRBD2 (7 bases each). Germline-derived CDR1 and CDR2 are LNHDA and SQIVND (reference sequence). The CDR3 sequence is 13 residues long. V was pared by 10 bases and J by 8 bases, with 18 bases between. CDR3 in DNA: TGTGCCACCTGGAAGACAGGGAGGGATGAGCAGTTCTTC. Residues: CATWKTGRDEQFF.

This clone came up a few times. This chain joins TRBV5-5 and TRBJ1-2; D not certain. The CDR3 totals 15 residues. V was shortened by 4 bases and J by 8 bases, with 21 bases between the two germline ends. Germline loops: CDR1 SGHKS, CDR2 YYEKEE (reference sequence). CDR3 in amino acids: CASSASPGEFVGYTF. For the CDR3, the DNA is TGTGCCAGCAGCGCGAGCCCGGGAGAATTTGTGGGCTACACCTTC.

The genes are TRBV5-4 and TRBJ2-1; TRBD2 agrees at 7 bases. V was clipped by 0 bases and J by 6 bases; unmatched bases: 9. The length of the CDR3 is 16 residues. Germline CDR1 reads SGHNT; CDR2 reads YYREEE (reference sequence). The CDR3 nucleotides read TGTGCCAGCAGCTTGGGAGGCCTAGCGGCCTCCAATGAGCAGTTCTTC. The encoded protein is CASSLGGLAASNEQFF.

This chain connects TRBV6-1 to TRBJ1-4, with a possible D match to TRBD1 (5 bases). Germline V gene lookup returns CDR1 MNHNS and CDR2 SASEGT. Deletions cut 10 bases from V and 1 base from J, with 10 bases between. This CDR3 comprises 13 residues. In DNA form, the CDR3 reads TGTGCCACGGGGGGTGGAACTAATGAAAAACTGTTTTTT. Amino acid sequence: CATGGGTNEKLFF.

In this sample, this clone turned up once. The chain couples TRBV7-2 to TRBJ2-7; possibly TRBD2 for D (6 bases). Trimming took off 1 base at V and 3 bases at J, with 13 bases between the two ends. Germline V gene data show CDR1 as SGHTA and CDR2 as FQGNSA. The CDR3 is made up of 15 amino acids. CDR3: CASSLGPGTRYEQYF. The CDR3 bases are TGTGCCAGCAGCTTAGGGCCCGGGACTCGCTACGAGCAGTACTTC. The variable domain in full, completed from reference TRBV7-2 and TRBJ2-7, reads GAGVSQSPSNKVTEKGKDVELRCDPISGHTALYWYRQSLGQGLEFLIYFQGNSAPDKSGLPSDRFSAERTGGSVSTLTIQRTQQEDSAVYLCASSLGPGTRYEQYFGPGTRLTVT.